These T cell receptor beta chains were read from a single sample in a study of cytomegalovirus exposure and HLA in healthy donors. TCRdb's table, derived via immunoSEQ multiplex PCR, lists solely in-frame clones and lacks some. The sample has approximately 130,000 clones, approximately 78% seen once. The sample taken for sequencing was PBMCs. The receptors stem from a woman aged 40-49 years in good health and CMV-seronegative. The CDR3 runs from the conserved cysteine through the conserved F or W.

TRBV5-1	TRBJ1-1	CASSPLDRAEAFF
TRBV28	TRBJ1-2	CASSFCYNYGYTF
TRBV7-2	TRBJ2-7	CASSIWAGGYEQYF
TRBV6-1	TRBJ2-5	CASSGPSGGALAAQYF
TRBV19	TRBJ1-1	CASSTTINTEAFF
TRBV7-8	TRBJ2-3	CASRTYSADTQYF
TRBV28	TRBJ1-5	CASRDRINQPQHF
TRBV11-2	TRBJ1-5	CASSSSGGNQPQHF
TRBV18	TRBJ1-5	CASSPVNQPQHF
TRBV9	TRBJ2-3	CASSVGLLSDTQYF
TRBV2	TRBJ2-7	CASSGQGYEQYF
TRBV9	TRBJ2-1	CASSERLAGAGVNGQFF
TRBV20-1	TRBJ2-7	CSPAQGNEQYF
TRBV28	TRBJ1-1	CASENPGARTEAFF
TRBV28	TRBJ2-7	CASSFEETSKQYF
TRBV28	TRBJ2-6	CASQSSGANGLTF
TRBV5-1	TRBJ2-7	CASSSRLAGGFYEQYF
TRBV5-4	TRBJ2-3	CATRRFGTDTQYF
TRBV7-6	TRBJ2-2	CASSPSRGLTGELFF
TRBV11-1	TRBJ2-3	CASSLATTLADRTDTQYF
TRBV4-2	TRBJ1-4	CASSPSTGGNEKLFF
TRBV7-8	TRBJ1-1	CASIDTNTEAFF
TRBV5-1	TRBJ2-7	CASSLVPLAGGSYEQYF
TRBV5-6	TRBJ2-3	CASSLGGVEDTQYF
TRBV5-1	TRBJ2-1	CASSLASGRQNEQFF
TRBV5-1	TRBJ1-1	CASSLQGRGTEAFF
TRBV5-1	TRBJ2-6	CASSPGTLNSGANVLTF
TRBV6-5	TRBJ2-7	CASSSGLGAYEQYF
TRBV18	TRBJ2-3	CASSLHRGPSTDTQYF
TRBV7-9	TRBJ1-4	CASSWTGGYEKLFF
TRBV11-2	TRBJ2-1	CASRAVNEQFF
TRBV4-1	TRBJ2-5	CASSQRGGAETQYF
TRBV29-1	TRBJ2-7	CSARTGGSYEQYF
TRBV6-5	TRBJ1-2	CASREGEVSYYGYTF
TRBV7-9	TRBJ1-2	CASSLLMGLGYTF
TRBV25-1	TRBJ2-1	CASKEAGDPFNEQFF
TRBV28	NA	CASSLQASGTYEQYF
TRBV2	TRBJ2-7	CASSDDNLYEQYF
TRBV7-6	TRBJ2-5	CASSTSTSGGGTQYF
TRBV7-8	TRBJ1-6	CASSLGRGVGEDSPLHF
TRBV7-9	TRBJ2-3	CASMSGRAITDTQYF
TRBV6-4	TRBJ2-2	CASSVEGPNTGELFF
TRBV10-2	TRBJ2-7	CASSESNRGEQYF
TRBV5-1	TRBJ1-6	CASSLESPPGLYNSPLHF
TRBV5-4	TRBJ2-5	CASSLPGMAQETQYF
TRBV5-1	TRBJ2-3	CASSFAAGGSTDTQYF